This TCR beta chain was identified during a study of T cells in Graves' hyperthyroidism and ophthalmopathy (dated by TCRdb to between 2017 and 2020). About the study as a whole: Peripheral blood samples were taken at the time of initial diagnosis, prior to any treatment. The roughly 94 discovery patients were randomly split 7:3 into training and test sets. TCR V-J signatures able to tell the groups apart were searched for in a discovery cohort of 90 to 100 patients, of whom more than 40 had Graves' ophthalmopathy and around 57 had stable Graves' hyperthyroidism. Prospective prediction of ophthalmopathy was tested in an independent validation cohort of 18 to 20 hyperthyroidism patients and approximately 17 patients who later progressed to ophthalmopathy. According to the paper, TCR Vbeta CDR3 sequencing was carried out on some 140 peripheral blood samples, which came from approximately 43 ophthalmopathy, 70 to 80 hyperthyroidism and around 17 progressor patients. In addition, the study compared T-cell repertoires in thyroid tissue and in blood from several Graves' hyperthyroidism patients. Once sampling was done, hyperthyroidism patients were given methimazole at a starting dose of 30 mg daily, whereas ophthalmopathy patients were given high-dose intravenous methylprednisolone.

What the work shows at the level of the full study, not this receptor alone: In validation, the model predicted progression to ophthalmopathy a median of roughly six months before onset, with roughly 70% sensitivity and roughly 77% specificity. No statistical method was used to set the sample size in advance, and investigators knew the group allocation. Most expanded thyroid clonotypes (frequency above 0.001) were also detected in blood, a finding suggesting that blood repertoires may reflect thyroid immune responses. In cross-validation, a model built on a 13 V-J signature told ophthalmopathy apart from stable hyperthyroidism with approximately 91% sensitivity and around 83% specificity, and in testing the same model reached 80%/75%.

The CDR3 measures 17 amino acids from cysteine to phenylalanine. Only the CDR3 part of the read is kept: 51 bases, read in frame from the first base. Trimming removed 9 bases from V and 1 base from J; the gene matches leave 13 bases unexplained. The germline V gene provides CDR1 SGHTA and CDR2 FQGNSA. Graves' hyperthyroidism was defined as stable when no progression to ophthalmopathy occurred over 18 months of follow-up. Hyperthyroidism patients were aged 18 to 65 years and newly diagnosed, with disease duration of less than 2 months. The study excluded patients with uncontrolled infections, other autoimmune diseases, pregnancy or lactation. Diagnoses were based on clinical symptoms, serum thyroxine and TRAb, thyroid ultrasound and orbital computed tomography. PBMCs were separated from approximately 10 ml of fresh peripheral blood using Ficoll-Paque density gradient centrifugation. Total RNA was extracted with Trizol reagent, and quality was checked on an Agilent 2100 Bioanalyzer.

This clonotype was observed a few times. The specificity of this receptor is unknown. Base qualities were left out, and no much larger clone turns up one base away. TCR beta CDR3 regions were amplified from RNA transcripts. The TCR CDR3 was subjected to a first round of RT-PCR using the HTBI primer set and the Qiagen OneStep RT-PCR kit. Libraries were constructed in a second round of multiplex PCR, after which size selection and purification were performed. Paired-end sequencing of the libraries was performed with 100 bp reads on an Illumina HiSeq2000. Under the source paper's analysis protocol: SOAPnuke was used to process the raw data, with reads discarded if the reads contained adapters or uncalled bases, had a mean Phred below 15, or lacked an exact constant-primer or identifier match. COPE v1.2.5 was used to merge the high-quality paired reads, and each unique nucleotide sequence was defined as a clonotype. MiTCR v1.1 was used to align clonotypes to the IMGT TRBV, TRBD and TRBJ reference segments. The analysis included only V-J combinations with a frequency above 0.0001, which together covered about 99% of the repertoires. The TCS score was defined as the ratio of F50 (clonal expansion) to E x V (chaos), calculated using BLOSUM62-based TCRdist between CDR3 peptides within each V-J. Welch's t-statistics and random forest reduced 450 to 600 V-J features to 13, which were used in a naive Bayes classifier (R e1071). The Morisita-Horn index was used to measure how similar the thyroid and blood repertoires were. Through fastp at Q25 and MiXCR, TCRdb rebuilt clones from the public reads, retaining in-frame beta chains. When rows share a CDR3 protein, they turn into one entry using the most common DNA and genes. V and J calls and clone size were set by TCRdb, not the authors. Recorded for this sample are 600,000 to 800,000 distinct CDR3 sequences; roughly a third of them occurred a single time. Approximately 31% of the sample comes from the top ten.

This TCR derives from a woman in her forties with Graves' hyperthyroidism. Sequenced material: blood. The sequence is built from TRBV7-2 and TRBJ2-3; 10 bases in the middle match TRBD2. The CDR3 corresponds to CASSITSSGSRTDTQYF. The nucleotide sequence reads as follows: TGTGCCAGTAGTATAACCTCTAGCGGGAGTCGCACAGATACGCAGTATTTT.